This T cell receptor (beta chain) was sequenced during a study of blood T cell repertoires in COVID-19. Overall study context: COVID-19 samples collected from the United States, Italy and Spain covered acute and convalescent phases. T cells, B-cell-depleted T cells, or PBMCs provided the cDNA or gDNA that served as material.

Under the authors' procedure: Scientists estimated how many nucleated cells there were by amplifying reference gene primers. Data came from immunoSEQ multiplex PCR; TCRdb stores just in-frame clones and leaves some out. That table furnishes V, J and clone size, whereas the DNA furnished D and trimming. Of 150,000 to 200,000 clones in the sample, 80% to 90% were seen once. Losses at the gene ends were 6 bases for V and 1 base for J; bases not matched to a gene: 5. This CDR3 has 14 residues. Germline CDR1 reads SGHDN; CDR2 reads FVKESK. The chain joins TRBV14 to TRBJ1-1, with 7 bases fitting TRBD1. The material sequenced was peripheral blood. This sequence was found in a man aged 50-60 years with active or convalescent COVID-19. The CDR3 spells CASSRDSSNTEAFF. The CDR3 nucleotides read TGTGCCAGCAGTCGGGACAGTTCGAACACTGAAGCTTTCTTT.